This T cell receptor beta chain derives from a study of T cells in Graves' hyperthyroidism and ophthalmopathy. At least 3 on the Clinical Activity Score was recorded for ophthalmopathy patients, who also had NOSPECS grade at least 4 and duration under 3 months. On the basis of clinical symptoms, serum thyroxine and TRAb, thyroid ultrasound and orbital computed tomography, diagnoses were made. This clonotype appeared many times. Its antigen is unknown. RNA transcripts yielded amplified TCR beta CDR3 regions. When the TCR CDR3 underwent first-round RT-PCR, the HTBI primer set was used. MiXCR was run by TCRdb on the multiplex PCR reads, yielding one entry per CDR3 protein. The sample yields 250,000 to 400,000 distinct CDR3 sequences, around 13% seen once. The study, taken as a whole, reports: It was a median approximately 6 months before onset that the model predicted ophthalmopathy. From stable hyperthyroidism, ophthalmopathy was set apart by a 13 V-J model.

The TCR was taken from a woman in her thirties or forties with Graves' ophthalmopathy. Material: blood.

The CDR3 sequence is CASSEGGLANEQFF. The CDR3 DNA follows: TGTGCCAGCAGTGAAGGGGGTCTAGCGAATGAGCAGTTCTTC. V is TRBV2 and J is TRBJ2-1; possible D gene TRBD2, 6 bases. CDR3 length: 14 amino acids. Germline CDR1 is SNHLY and CDR2 is FYNNEI. The V and J ends lost 1 base and 7 bases respectively, with 11 bases between them.